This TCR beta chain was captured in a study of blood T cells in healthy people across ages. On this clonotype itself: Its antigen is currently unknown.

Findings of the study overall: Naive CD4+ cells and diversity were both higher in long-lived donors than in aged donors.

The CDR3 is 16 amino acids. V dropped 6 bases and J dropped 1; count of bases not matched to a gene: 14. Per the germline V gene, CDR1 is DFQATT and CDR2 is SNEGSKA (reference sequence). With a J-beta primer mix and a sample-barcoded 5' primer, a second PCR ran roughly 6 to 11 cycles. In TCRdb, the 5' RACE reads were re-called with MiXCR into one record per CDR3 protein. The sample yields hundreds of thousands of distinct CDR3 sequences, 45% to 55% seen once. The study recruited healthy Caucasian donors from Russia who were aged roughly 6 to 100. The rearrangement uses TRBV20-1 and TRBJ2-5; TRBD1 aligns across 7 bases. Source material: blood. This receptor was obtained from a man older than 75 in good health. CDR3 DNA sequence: TGCAGTGCCACATCCTTCAGACAGGGCGGCCAAGAGACCCAGTACTTC. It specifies CSATSFRQGGQETQYF.